This TCR beta chain appears in the sequencing data of a study of blood T cell repertoires in COVID-19. Across the study: The samples span acute and convalescent COVID-19 from the United States, Italy and Spain. The cDNA or gDNA used as material had been derived from T cells, B-cell-depleted T cells, or PBMCs.

V lost 4 bases and J 6 bases, leaving 13 bases between the germline ends. Per germline, CDR1 LGHDT and CDR2 YNNKEL (reference sequence). The CDR3 runs 13 residues. Per the original methods: Reference gene primers were amplified, and this amplification served to estimate nucleated cell counts. The repertoire was sequenced with immunoSEQ multiplex PCR; TCRdb's copy has only in-frame clones and lacks some. That table gives V, J and clone size, and the DNA gave D and trimming. The top ten hold about 27% of the sample, which has under 250,000 clones, roughly 83% seen once. The specimen sequenced was peripheral blood. This receptor was identified in a man aged 35 to 55 with acute or convalescent COVID-19. V and J are TRBV3-1 (or the pseudogene TRBV3-2) and TRBJ2-7, with D possibly being TRBD2 (6 bases). The CDR3 region has the DNA TGTGCCAGCAGCCCAGGGACTGGGGCCGAGCAGTACTTC. This codes for CASSPGTGAEQYF.